This TCR beta chain was profiled in a study of control samples from healthy donors and cancer patients. Using immunoSEQ multiplex PCR, the repertoire was profiled, and TCRdb retains in-frame clones only, with some absent. This sample yields 55,000 to 65,000 clones, of which 87% are seen a single time; about 13% belongs to the top ten. There are 15 residues in the CDR3. CDR1 SGHTA and CDR2 FQGTGA come from the germline V gene. Trimming took 5 bases from V and 8 from J, leaving 21 bases between them. This clonotype originated in a woman aged 60-75 years with lung cancer. Sequencing input: PBMCs. The chain is built from TRBV7-3 and TRBJ1-2; D is possibly TRBD1 (5 bases). CDR3 protein: CASSPPPGTVKGYTF. The CDR3, as DNA: TGTGCCAGCAGCCCCCCCCCGGGGACGGTAAAGGGCTACACCTTC.